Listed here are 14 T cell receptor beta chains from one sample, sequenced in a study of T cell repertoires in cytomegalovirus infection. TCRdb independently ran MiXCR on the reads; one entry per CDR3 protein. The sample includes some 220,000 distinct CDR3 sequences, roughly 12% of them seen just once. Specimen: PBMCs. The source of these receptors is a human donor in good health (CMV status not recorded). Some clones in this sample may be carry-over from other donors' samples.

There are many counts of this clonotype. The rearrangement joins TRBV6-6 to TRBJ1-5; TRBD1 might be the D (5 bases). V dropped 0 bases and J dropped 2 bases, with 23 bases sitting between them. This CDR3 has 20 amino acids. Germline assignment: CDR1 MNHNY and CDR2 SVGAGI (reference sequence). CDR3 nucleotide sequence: TGTGCCAGCAGTTACTCGAAGGAGACAGATACCATTCCGGGCAATCAGCCCCAGCATTTT. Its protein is CASSYSKETDTIPGNQPQHF.

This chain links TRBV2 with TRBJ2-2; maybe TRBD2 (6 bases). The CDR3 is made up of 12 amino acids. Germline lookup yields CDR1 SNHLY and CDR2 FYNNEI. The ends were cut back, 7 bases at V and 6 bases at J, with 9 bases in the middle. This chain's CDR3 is CASKEGPGELFF. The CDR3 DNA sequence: TGTGCCAGCAAGGAGGGCCCCGGGGAGCTGTTTTTT.

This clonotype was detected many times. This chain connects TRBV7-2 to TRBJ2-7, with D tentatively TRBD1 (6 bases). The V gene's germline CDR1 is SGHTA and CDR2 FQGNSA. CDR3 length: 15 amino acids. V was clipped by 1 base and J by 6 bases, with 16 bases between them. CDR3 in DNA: TGTGCCAGCAGCTTAGAGATTTCGACAGGCGGCGAGCAGTACTTC. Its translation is CASSLEISTGGEQYF.

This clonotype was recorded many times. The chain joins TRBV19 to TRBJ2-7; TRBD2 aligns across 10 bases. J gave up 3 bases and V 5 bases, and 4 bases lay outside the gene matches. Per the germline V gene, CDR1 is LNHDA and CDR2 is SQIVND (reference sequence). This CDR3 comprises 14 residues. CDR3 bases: TGTGCCAGTAGTCGTCTAGCGGGAGTCTACGAGCAGTACTTC. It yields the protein CASSRLAGVYEQYF. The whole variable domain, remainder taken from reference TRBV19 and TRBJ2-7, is DGGITQSPKYLFRKEGQNVTLSCEQNLNHDAMYWYRQDPGQGLRLIYYSQIVNDFQKGDIAEGYSVSREKKESFPLTVTSAQKNPTAFYLCASSRLAGVYEQYFGPGTRLTVT.

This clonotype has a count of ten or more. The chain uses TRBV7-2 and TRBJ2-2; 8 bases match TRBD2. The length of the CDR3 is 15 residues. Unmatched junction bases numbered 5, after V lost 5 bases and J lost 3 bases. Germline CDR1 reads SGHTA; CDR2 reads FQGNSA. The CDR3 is CASSQRGPDTGELFF. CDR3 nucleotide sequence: TGTGCCAGCAGCCAGCGGGGGCCCGACACCGGGGAGCTGTTTTTT.

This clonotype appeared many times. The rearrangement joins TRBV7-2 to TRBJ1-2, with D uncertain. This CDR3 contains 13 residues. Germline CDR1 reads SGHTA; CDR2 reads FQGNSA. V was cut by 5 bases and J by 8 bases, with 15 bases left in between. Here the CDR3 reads CASSPDRERGYTF. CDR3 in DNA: TGTGCCAGCAGCCCAGATCGGGAGAGGGGCTACACCTTC. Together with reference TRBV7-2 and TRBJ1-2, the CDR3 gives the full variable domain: GAGVSQSPSNKVTEKGKDVELRCDPISGHTALYWYRQSLGQGLEFLIYFQGNSAPDKSGLPSDRFSAERTGGSVSTLTIQRTQQEDSAVYLCASSPDRERGYTFGSGTRLTVV.

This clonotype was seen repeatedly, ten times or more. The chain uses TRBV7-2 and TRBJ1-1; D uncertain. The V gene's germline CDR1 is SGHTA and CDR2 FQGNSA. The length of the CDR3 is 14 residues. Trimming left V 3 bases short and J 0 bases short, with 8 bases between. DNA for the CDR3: TGTGCCAGCAGCTTCAAGGACCTGAACACTGAAGCTTTCTTT. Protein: CASSFKDLNTEAFF.

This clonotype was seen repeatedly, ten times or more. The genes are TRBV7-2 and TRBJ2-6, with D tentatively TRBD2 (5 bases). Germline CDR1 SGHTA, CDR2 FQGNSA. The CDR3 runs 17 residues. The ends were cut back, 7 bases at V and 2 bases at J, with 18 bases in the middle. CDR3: CASTPGGVGAGANVLTF. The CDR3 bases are TGTGCCAGCACCCCCGGCGGAGTCGGGGCTGGGGCCAACGTCCTGACTTTC.

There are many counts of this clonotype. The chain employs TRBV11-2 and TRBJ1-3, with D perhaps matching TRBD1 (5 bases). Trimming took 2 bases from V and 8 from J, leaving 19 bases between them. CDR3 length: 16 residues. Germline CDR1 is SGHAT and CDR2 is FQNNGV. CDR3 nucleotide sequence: TGTGCCAGCAGCTTAAACGGCTTAGGAATGGGGGACACCATATATTTT. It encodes CASSLNGLGMGDTIYF.

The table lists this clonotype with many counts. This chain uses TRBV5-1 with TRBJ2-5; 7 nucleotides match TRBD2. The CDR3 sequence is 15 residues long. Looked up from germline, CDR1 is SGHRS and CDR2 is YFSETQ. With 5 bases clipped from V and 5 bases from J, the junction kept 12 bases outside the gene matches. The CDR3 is CASSSPGRGSETQYF. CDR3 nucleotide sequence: TGCGCCAGCAGTTCCCCCGGGCGGGGGTCGGAGACCCAGTACTTC. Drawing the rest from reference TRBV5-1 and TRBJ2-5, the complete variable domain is KAGVTQTPRYLIKTRGQQVTLSCSPISGHRSVSWYQQTPGQGLQFLFEYFSETQRNKGNFPGRFSGRQFSNSRSEMNVSTLELGDSALYLCASSSPGRGSETQYFGPGTRLLVL.

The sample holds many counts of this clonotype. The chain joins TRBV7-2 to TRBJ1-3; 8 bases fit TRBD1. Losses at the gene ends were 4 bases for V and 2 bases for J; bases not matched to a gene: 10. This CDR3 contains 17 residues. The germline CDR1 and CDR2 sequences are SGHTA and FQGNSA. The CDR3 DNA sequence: TGTGCCAGCAGCTCTCCCCAGGACAGGGCGACTGGAAACACCATATATTTT. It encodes CASSSPQDRATGNTIYF.

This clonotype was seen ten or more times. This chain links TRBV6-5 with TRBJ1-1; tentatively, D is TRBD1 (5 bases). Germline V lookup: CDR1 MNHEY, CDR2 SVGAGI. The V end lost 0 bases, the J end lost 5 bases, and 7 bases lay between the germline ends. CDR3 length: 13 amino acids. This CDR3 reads CASSYSRQTEAFF. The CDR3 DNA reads TGTGCCAGCAGTTACTCGAGACAGACTGAAGCTTTCTTT.

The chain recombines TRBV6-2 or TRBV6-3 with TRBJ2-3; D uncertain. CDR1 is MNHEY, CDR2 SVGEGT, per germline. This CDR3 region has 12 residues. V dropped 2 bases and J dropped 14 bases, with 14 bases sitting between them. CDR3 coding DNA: TGTGCCAGCAGTTACGGTGACCGGGTCACGTATTTT. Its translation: CASSYGDRVTYF.

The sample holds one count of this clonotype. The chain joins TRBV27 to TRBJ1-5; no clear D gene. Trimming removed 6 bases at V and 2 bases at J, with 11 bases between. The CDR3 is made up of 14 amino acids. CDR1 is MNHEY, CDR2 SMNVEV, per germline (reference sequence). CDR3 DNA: TGTGCCAGCAGGTCAAACGGGGGCAATCAGCCCCAGCATTTT. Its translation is CASRSNGGNQPQHF.